This T cell receptor beta chain was sequenced during a study of human T cells and chemical hapten exposure. Points from the study as a whole: Those TCRs sitting above 1 in 1000 frequency stayed the same with DPC sensitization.

This CDR3 has 16 residues. Per germline, CDR1 MNHEY and CDR2 SVGAGI. Trimming at V came to 5 bases and at J to 1 base, leaving 9 bases not matched to a gene. Unfractionated whole blood yielded total RNA. The study used a library that attached unique molecular identifiers to individual cDNA molecules. In the original workflow: Samples had a median of around 100,000 TCRs, ranging roughly 20,000 to 690,600. One entry per CDR3 protein, called by TCRdb with MiXCR from the 5' RACE reads. The V and J calls shown here were made by TCRdb, not taken from the authors' results. This table holds some 78,000 distinct CDR3 sequences, more than 7% found once. This clonotype was seen repeatedly, ten times or more. What it binds is not known.

This chain joins TRBV6-5 and TRBJ2-3, with TRBD2 identical over 7 bases. This clonotype originated in a male donor in good health. The chain's CDR3 is CASSITGLGGTDTQYF. As DNA, the CDR3 is TGTGCCAGCAGTATCACAGGACTAGGCGGCACAGATACGCAGTATTTT.